The next 27 T cell receptor beta chains were all read from a single sample in a study of blood T cell repertoires in COVID-19. Sequencing used immunoSEQ multiplex PCR; TCRdb keeps in-frame clones, though not all of them. This sample has some 130,000 clones, with roughly 79% found just once. Source material: peripheral blood. These receptors all come from a woman aged 55-69 years with active or convalescent COVID-19.

This clone showed up just once. The genes are TRBV11-2 and TRBJ1-4, with 10 bases identical to TRBD1. This CDR3 has 15 residues. J was trimmed by 5 bases and V by 5 bases; bases with no gene match: 5. In germline, CDR1 is SGHAT, CDR2 FQNNGV. In nucleotides, the CDR3 is TGTGCCAGCAGCGCGACAGGGGGCGCGAATGAAAAACTGTTTTTT. It translates to CASSATGGANEKLFF.

The chain joins TRBV6-6 to TRBJ2-5; D is uncertain. The CDR3 is 12 amino acids. Germline CDR1 reads MNHNY; CDR2 reads SVGAGI (reference sequence). The V end lost 4 bases, the J end lost 2 bases, and 5 bases lay between the germline ends. CDR3 sequence: CASSFPQETQYF. CDR3 coding DNA: TGTGCCAGCAGTTTCCCTCAAGAGACCCAGTACTTC.

This rearrangement joins TRBV7-2 to TRBJ1-4, with D unresolved. The length of the CDR3 is 17 residues. The V gene's germline CDR1 is SGHTA and CDR2 FQGNSA. The ends were cut back, 0 bases at V and 0 bases at J, with 11 bases in the middle. The CDR3 DNA is TGTGCCAGCAGCTTAGCCAGTTTTCCTTCAACTAATGAAAAACTGTTTTTT. Translating it yields CASSLASFPSTNEKLFF.

This clone was seen a few times. The chain combines TRBV19 with TRBJ1-4, with D unclear. This CDR3 is built from 15 residues. V lost 3 bases to trimming and J lost 2 bases, with 10 bases between them. From germline, CDR1 is LNHDA and CDR2 SQIVND (reference sequence). CDR3 DNA sequence: TGTGCCAGTAGTATCTTCGCGGTGACTAATGAAAAACTGTTTTTT. This sequence encodes CASSIFAVTNEKLFF.

This clone was detected a few times. The chain couples TRBV5-4 to TRBJ2-7, with TRBD2 as a possible D gene (6 bases). The ends were cut back, 0 bases at V and 6 bases at J, with 10 bases in the middle. Germline lookup yields CDR1 SGHNT and CDR2 YYREEE (reference sequence). This CDR3 spans 13 amino acids. DNA for the CDR3: TGTGCCAGCAGCTTGGTAGGGACTGGCGAGCAGTACTTC. It yields the protein CASSLVGTGEQYF.

V is TRBV19 and J is TRBJ1-1; possibly TRBD1 for D (6 bases). V gave up 6 bases and J gave up 0 bases, with 11 bases separating them. The germline V gene encodes CDR1 LNHDA and CDR2 SQIVND (reference sequence). The CDR3 loop spans 14 amino acids. For the CDR3, the DNA is TGTGCCAGTAGGCTGGACAGACTGAACACTGAAGCTTTCTTT. It codes for CASRLDRLNTEAFF.

The rearrangement uses TRBV30 and TRBJ2-2; D ambiguous. Germline V CDR1 and CDR2: GTSNPN, SVGIG (reference sequence). V was trimmed by 2 bases and J by 6 bases, leaving 7 bases between them. This CDR3 region has 12 residues. CDR3 nucleotides: TGTGCCTGGAGTAAGGCGGCCGGGGAGCTGTTTTTT. Its protein is CAWSKAAGELFF.

The rearrangement joins TRBV10-1 to TRBJ2-5; D unclear. Trimming pared 7 bases from V and 5 bases from J, leaving 14 bases between. The CDR3 runs to 13 residues. Germline CDR1 and CDR2: WNHNN and SYGVQD (reference sequence). The CDR3 nucleotides read TGCGCCAGCAATCAAGGTTCGGGTGAGACCCAGTACTTC. This gives the protein CASNQGSGETQYF.

The V call is TRBV10-3, the J call TRBJ1-5; weak D call: TRBD1 (5 bases). Looked up from germline, CDR1 is ENHRY and CDR2 is SYGVKD. This CDR3 spans 14 amino acids. The germline V and J ends were trimmed by 0 bases and 5 bases, with 8 bases remaining between them. The CDR3, as DNA: TGTGCCATCAGTGAGTCGACAGCCGATCAGCCCCAGCATTTT. It codes for CAISESTADQPQHF.

The V gene is TRBV29-1, the J gene TRBJ2-3; 8 positions match TRBD2. Looked up from germline, CDR1 is SQVTM and CDR2 is ANQGSEA. J gave up 6 bases and V 6 bases, and 11 bases lay outside the gene matches. The CDR3 totals 14 residues. CDR3 sequence reads: CSVPARGGGDTQYF. The CDR3 DNA reads TGCAGCGTCCCGGCCCGGGGGGGCGGTGATACGCAGTATTTT.

The V gene is TRBV7-2, the J gene TRBJ2-5, with 8 positions matching TRBD2. This CDR3 is 13 amino acids long. J lost 4 bases, V lost 2 bases, and 0 bases had no gene match. Germline assignment: CDR1 SGHTA and CDR2 FQGNSA. CDR3 sequence (DNA): TGTGCCAGCAGCTTACTAGCGGGAGAGACCCAGTACTTC. It encodes CASSLLAGETQYF.

This sequence joins TRBV24-1 and TRBJ2-1; D is perhaps TRBD2 (5 bases). CDR1 is KGHDR, CDR2 SFDVKD, per germline. CDR3 length equals 12 residues. V was trimmed by 3 bases and J by 10 bases, leaving 9 bases between them. The CDR3 nucleotides are TGTGCCACCAGTGATGGGCCGGGGGAGCAGTTCTTC. Residues: CATSDGPGEQFF.

The CDR3 sequence: CASSLNSAYNEQFF. In DNA form, the CDR3 reads TGTGCCAGCAGCCTCAACAGTGCCTACAATGAGCAGTTCTTC. The J gene is TRBJ2-1, the V gene TRBV5-6; D is uncertain. The germline V gene has CDR1 SGHDT and CDR2 YYEEEE. The CDR3 is 14 residues long. Trimming left V 4 bases short and J 2 bases short, with 10 bases between.

This clone occurred a few times. The chain couples TRBV9 to TRBJ2-2; D is possibly TRBD2 (6 bases). The CDR3 covers 16 residues. V gave up 2 bases and J gave up 5 bases, with 16 bases separating them. Germline V gene sequence: CDR1 SGDLS, CDR2 YYNGEE. The CDR3 loop is CASSVGTGVSTGELFF. The CDR3 DNA reads TGTGCCAGCAGCGTGGGGACGGGAGTTTCGACCGGGGAGCTGTTTTTT.

The rearrangement links TRBV19 to TRBJ1-2; 7 bases agree with TRBD1. The CDR3 consists of 15 residues. V was clipped by 3 bases and J by 9 bases; unmatched bases: 13. The germline V gene encodes CDR1 LNHDA and CDR2 SQIVND (reference sequence). The CDR3 DNA reads TGTGCCAGTAGTATGGCAGGGGGTAGCAGTAGCAGCTACACCTTC. Protein product: CASSMAGGSSSSYTF. The full variable domain, completed using reference TRBV19 and TRBJ1-2, is DGGITQSPKYLFRKEGQNVTLSCEQNLNHDAMYWYRQDPGQGLRLIYYSQIVNDFQKGDIAEGYSVSREKKESFPLTVTSAQKNPTAFYLCASSMAGGSSSSYTFGSGTRLTVV.

The rearrangement uses TRBV19 and TRBJ1-1; D gene uncertain. Germline loops: CDR1 LNHDA, CDR2 SQIVND (reference sequence). CDR3 length: 14 residues. V was shortened by 4 bases and J by 1 base, with 10 bases between the two germline ends. Here the CDR3 DNA reads TGTGCCAGTAGTAAGAACGGTCAGAACACTGAAGCTTTCTTT. Residues: CASSKNGQNTEAFF.

The CDR3 region has the DNA TGTGCCAGCAGTCCCGGGACAGGGTTGATTTCACCCCTCCACTTT. This sequence encodes CASSPGTGLISPLHF. This rearrangement joins TRBV27 to TRBJ1-6, with 9 bases that match TRBD1. The CDR3 is 15 amino acids. Germline V gives CDR1 MNHEY, CDR2 SMNVEV (reference sequence). Germline trimming cut 5 bases from V and 9 bases from J; bases unmatched to any gene: 8.

The chain recombines TRBV6-5 with TRBJ1-4, with D unclear. From germline, CDR1 is MNHEY and CDR2 SVGAGI. The germline V and J ends were trimmed by 7 bases and 5 bases, with 17 bases remaining between them. This CDR3 region has 15 residues. CDR3 sequence reads: CASKLAEESNEKLFF. CDR3 bases: TGTGCCAGCAAACTCGCTGAGGAGTCGAATGAAAAACTGTTTTTT.

V usage is TRBV2 and J usage is TRBJ1-5; 8 positions agree with TRBD1. This CDR3 contains 13 residues. From germline, CDR1 is SNHLY and CDR2 FYNNEI. Germline trimming cut 4 bases from V and 4 bases from J; bases unmatched to any gene: 0. CDR3 DNA sequence: TGTGCCAGCAGTGGACAGGGGAATCAGCCCCAGCATTTT. Amino acids: CASSGQGNQPQHF.

This rearrangement joins TRBV19 to TRBJ1-5; 7 nucleotides align to TRBD1. With V trimmed by 4 bases and J by 3 bases, 6 bases remained unmatched. This CDR3 comprises 15 residues. In germline, CDR1 is LNHDA, CDR2 SQIVND (reference sequence). CDR3 sequence reads: CASSTGTAINQPQHF. CDR3 in DNA: TGTGCCAGTAGTACCGGGACAGCGATCAATCAGCCCCAGCATTTT.

This clone was seen a few times. V is TRBV9 and J is TRBJ1-3; tentative D call: TRBD1 (6 bases). V lost 1 base to trimming and J lost 2 bases, with 10 bases between them. This CDR3 region has 15 residues. Germline V gene sequence: CDR1 SGDLS, CDR2 YYNGEE. The chain's CDR3 is CASSVQTGTGNTIYF. The CDR3 coding sequence is TGTGCCAGCAGCGTACAAACAGGGACTGGAAACACCATATATTTT.

The J gene is TRBJ2-3, the V gene TRBV5-4, with TRBD2 identical over 8 bases. The trim removed 1 base at V and 7 bases at J, leaving 5 bases unmatched. This CDR3 is built from 14 residues. Germline lookup yields CDR1 SGHNT and CDR2 YYREEE (reference sequence). The CDR3 region is CASSLLAGGNTQYF. CDR3 in DNA: TGTGCCAGCAGCTTGCTTGCGGGGGGAAATACGCAGTATTTT.

V gene TRBV7-9 combines with J gene TRBJ1-1; D call uncertain. The length of the CDR3 is 14 residues. V lost 1 base and J lost 0, with 6 bases in between. Germline lookup yields CDR1 SEHNR and CDR2 FQNEAQ (reference sequence). Here the CDR3 reads CASSLVEMNTEAFF. In DNA, the CDR3 is TGTGCCAGCAGCTTAGTAGAGATGAACACTGAAGCTTTCTTT.

This clone was seen just once. This chain connects TRBV10-3 to TRBJ2-3, with TRBD2 matching 9 bases. The CDR3 covers 20 residues. With V trimmed by 2 bases and J by 1 base, 16 bases remained unmatched. Germline V gives CDR1 ENHRY, CDR2 SYGVKD. The DNA of the CDR3 is TGTGCCATCAGTGAGCGGCAGACTGGCGGGGGGGCCGTTGGCACAGATACGCAGTATTTT. The encoded protein is CAISERQTGGGAVGTDTQYF.

This chain joins TRBV4-3 and TRBJ2-7; 8 nucleotides align to TRBD2. CDR3 length equals 18 residues. Germline CDR1 and CDR2: LGHNA and YSLEER. The trim removed 4 bases at V and 4 bases at J, leaving 18 bases unmatched. The DNA for the CDR3 is TGCGCCAGCAGCCGAAGTGCGGGAGGAACCGGGGGAATATACGAGCAGTACTTC. Its translation is CASSRSAGGTGGIYEQYF.

The J gene is TRBJ1-6, the V gene TRBV3-1 (or the pseudogene TRBV3-2); D call uncertain. The germline V gene encodes CDR1 LGHDT and CDR2 YNNKEL (reference sequence). This CDR3 is 13 amino acids long. The V and J ends lost 1 base and 11 bases respectively, with 9 bases between them. CDR3 bases: TGTGCCAGCAGCCAAGGGGCCGGTACACCCCTCCACTTT. Residues: CASSQGAGTPLHF.

In its sample, this clone was seen a few times. J is TRBJ1-2 and V is TRBV28; 8 nucleotides align to TRBD1. CDR1 and CDR2 from the germline V gene are MDHEN and SYDVKM. The CDR3 totals 17 residues. V shed 2 bases, J shed 3 bases, and the junction held 11 bases outside the gene matches. CDR3 in DNA: TGTGCCAGCAGTTTACCGCGCCCGACAGGGGTTGACTATGGCTACACCTTC. Encoded protein: CASSLPRPTGVDYGYTF.